Sequencing of this T cell receptor (beta chain) was carried out in a study of cytomegalovirus exposure and HLA in healthy donors. Both 60 Vbeta primers and 13 Jbeta primers went into the PCR. Profiling relied on immunoSEQ multiplex PCR, and the TCRdb table lists in-frame clones only, not all of them. This sample contains 200,000 to 250,000 clones. Trimming removed 4 bases at V and 0 bases at J, with 13 bases between. The CDR3 runs to 14 residues. CDR1 SQVTM and CDR2 ANQGSEA come from the germline V gene. This sequence was found in a girl aged 2-10 years in good health and CMV-seropositive. Sample: PBMCs. The chain recombines TRBV29-1 with TRBJ2-7, with a tentative D call TRBD2 (6 bases). The CDR3 protein is CSVVSGLGSYEQYF. In DNA, the CDR3 is TGCAGCGTTGTAAGCGGGTTAGGCTCCTACGAGCAGTACTTC.